The rows below give T cell receptor beta chains drawn from one sample of a study of early stage breast cancer tumors. Assay used: immunoSEQ multiplex PCR; TCRdb lists only in-frame clones, some missing. The table shows 9,500 to 11,000 clones, with approximately 78% occurring only once. Sample: breast tumor tissue. The receptors come from a person aged 35-49 years with breast cancer. Both conserved end residues are part of each CDR3.

V	J	CDR3
TRBV20-1	TRBJ2-7	CSATELWEQYF
TRBV2	TRBJ2-2	CASSAITGTLNTGELFF
TRBV27	TRBJ1-2	CASRRTTGNYGYTF
TRBV2	TRBJ1-5	CASREDRGNQPQHF
TRBV7-2	TRBJ2-5	CASSVTGRQTQYF
TRBV27	TRBJ2-1	CASSLRTSGRGEQFF
TRBV2	TRBJ2-7	CASTQRQAVEQYF
TRBV18	TRBJ2-3	CASSASRTTDTQYF
TRBV29-1	TRBJ2-3	CSVPGLAGAPDTQYF
TRBV7-9	TRBJ2-7	CASSLGASGEQF
TRBV5-1	TRBJ2-7	CASSLVTSGSYEQYF
TRBV19	TRBJ2-2	CASSPRLAGEVNTGELFF
TRBV7-2	TRBJ2-7	CASTRLAGVYEQYF
TRBV4-1	TRBJ2-5	CASSQDGAGTTGETQYF
TRBV11-2	TRBJ2-5	CASSLTGETQYF
TRBV5-1	TRBJ2-3	CASSTSGSSSTQYF
TRBV4-1	TRBJ1-1	CASSQVPPGLNTEAFF
TRBV27	TRBJ1-1	CASSLTGATVMNTEAFF
TRBV6-6	TRBJ1-1	CASSRQGADTEAFF
TRBV20-1	TRBJ1-1	CSPYDSDEAFF
TRBV4-1	TRBJ2-3	CASSQDLRVGVDTQYF
TRBV16	TRBJ1-2	CASSYYQGGYGYTF
TRBV25-1	TRBJ1-2	CASSEGLRGYTF
TRBV5-6	TRBJ1-6	CASSGVRQAYNSPLHF
TRBV25-1	TRBJ2-3	CASSVRGAGRDTQYF
TRBV18	TRBJ1-4	CASSPVFSGTGDEKLFF
TRBV2	TRBJ1-2	CASSWDSNMGGYTF
TRBV5-4	TRBJ2-2	CASSRGVAGQGTGELFF
TRBV6-5	TRBJ2-1	CASGPGLARNEQFF
TRBV30	TRBJ1-6	CAWRGDPSPLHF
TRBV7-9	TRBJ2-3	CASSLGMGPTDTQYF
TRBV10-3	TRBJ2-3	CAISDAGGTDTQYF
TRBV5-1	TRBJ2-7	CASRPPGQGAYEQYF
TRBV30	TRBJ2-3	CAWTKLAGDADTQYF